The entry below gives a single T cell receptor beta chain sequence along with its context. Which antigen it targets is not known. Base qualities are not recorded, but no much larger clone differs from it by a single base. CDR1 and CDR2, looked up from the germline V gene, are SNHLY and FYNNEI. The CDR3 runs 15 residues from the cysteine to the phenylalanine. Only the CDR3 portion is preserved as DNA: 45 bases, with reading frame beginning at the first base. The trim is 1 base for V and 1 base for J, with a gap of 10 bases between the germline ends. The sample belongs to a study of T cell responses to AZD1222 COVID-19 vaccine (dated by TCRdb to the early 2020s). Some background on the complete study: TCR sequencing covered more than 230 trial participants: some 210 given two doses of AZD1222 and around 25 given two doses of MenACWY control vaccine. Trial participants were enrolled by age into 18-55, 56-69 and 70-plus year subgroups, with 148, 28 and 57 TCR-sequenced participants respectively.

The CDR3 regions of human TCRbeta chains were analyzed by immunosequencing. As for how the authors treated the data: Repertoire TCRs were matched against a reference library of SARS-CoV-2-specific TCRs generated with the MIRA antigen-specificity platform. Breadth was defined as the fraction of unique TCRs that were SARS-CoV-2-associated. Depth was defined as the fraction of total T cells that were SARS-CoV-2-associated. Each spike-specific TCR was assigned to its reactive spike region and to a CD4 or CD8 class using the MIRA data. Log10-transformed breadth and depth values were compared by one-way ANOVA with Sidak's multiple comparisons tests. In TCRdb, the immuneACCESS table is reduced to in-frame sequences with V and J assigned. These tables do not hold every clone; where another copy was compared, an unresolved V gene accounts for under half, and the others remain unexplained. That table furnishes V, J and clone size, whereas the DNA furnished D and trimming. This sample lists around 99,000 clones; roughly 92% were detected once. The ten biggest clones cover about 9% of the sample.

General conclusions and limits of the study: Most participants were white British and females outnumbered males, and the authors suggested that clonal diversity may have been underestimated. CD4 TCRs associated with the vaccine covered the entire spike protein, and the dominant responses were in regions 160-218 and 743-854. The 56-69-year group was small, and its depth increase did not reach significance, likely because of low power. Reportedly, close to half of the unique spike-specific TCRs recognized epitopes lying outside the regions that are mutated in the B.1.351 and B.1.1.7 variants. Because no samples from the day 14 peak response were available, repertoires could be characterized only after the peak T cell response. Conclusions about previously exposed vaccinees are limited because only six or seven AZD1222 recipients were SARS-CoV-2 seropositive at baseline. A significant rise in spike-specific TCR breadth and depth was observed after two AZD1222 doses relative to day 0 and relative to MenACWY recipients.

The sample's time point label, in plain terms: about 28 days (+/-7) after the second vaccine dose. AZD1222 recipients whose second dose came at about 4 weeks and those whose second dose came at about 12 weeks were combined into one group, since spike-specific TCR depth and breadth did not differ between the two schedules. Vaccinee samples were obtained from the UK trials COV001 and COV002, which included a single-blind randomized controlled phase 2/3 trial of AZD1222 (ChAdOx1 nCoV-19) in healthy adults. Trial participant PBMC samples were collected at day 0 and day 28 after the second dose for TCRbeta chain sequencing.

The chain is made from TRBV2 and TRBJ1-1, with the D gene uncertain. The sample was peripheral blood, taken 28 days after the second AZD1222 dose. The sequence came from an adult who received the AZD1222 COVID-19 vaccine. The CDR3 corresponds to CASSEGIGRNTEAFF. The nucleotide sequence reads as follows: TGTGCCAGCAGTGAAGGGATAGGGAGGAACACTGAAGCTTTCTTT.